These 18 T cell receptor beta chains share one sample of origin, sequenced in a study of lymphopenia after photon versus proton radiotherapy. The assay was immunoSEQ multiplex PCR, and TCRdb's table has in-frame clones only and misses some. There are around 25,000 clones in the sample; under 95% occur only once, and approximately 0.74% lies in the top ten. This material consisted of peripheral blood, taken from a patient treated with photon-based radiotherapy. These receptor sequences come from a woman aged 45 to 65 with cholangiocarcinoma.

V is TRBV4-3 and J is TRBJ2-3, with TRBD2 as a possible D gene (5 bases). CDR1 is LGHNA, CDR2 YSLEER, per germline. The CDR3 is 17 amino acids. Trimming left V 0 bases short and J 2 bases short, with 15 bases between. This CDR3 reads CASSQDSHGGATDTQYF. For the CDR3, the DNA is TGCGCCAGCAGCCAAGATTCTCACGGAGGAGCCACAGATACGCAGTATTTT.

V usage is TRBV15 and J usage is TRBJ2-7; D is possibly TRBD2 (7 bases). From germline, CDR1 is LNHNV and CDR2 YYDKDF (reference sequence). The V end lost 3 bases, the J end lost 5 bases, and 26 bases lay between the germline ends. This CDR3 comprises 18 residues. CDR3 DNA sequence: TGTGCCACCAGCAGGACTATCACCACGGGGGGCAGGTGGGACGAGCAGTACTTC. Encoded protein: CATSRTITTGGRWDEQYF.

This CDR3 reads CASGQYNQPQHF. CDR3 DNA sequence: TGTGCCAGCGGACAGTATAATCAGCCCCAGCATTTT. The chain is built from TRBV19 and TRBJ1-5; D perhaps matches TRBD1 (6 bases). The germline V gene has CDR1 LNHDA and CDR2 SQIVND (reference sequence). The CDR3 has 12 residues. V lost 9 bases and J 4 bases, leaving 10 bases between the germline ends.

The CDR3 DNA reads TGTGCCAGCAGCGGACTAGCGGGGGGCCTAGGTGAGCAGTTCTTC. Translation gives CASSGLAGGLGEQFF. The chain employs TRBV5-4 and TRBJ2-1, with TRBD2 matching over 14 bases. Germline values: CDR1 SGHNT, CDR2 YYREEE (reference sequence). The CDR3 covers 15 residues. V was clipped by 4 bases and J by 9 bases; unmatched bases: 6.

This clone was recorded only once. V is TRBV28 and J is TRBJ2-3; D is ambiguous. The CDR3 consists of 12 residues. Trimming stripped 10 bases from V and 0 bases from J, with 8 bases between. Germline V gene sequence: CDR1 MDHEN, CDR2 SYDVKM. CDR3 nucleotide sequence: TGTGCCACTTCTGGTAGCACAGATACGCAGTATTTT. Its protein is CATSGSTDTQYF.

This chain links TRBV10-3 with TRBJ2-7; D possibly corresponds to TRBD2 (5 bases). Looked up from germline, CDR1 is ENHRY and CDR2 is SYGVKD. The CDR3 loop spans 15 amino acids. Trimming removed 5 bases at V and 3 bases at J, with 17 bases between. As DNA, the CDR3 is TGTGCCATCAGTACCCGACCGGGAAGAGGCTACGAGCAGTACTTC. It specifies CAISTRPGRGYEQYF.

V is TRBV19 and J is TRBJ1-1; D is perhaps TRBD1 (5 bases). V lost 5 bases and J lost 2, with 15 bases in between. The CDR3 totals 15 residues. CDR1 is LNHDA and CDR2 is SQIVND in the germline V gene (reference sequence). The CDR3 coding sequence is TGTGCCAGTAGTCAGAGGACGGGGCCTAACACTGAAGCTTTCTTT. It is translated as CASSQRTGPNTEAFF.

The genes are TRBV9 and TRBJ2-1; 9 bases agree with TRBD2. The ends lost 0 bases at V and 6 bases at J; junction bases unmatched: 22. The CDR3 extends over 21 amino acids. From germline, CDR1 is SGDLS and CDR2 YYNGEE. For the CDR3, the DNA is TGTGCCAGCAGCGTAGGTCTAAGCGGGGGGACTCAACGACTGCTTGGCAATGAGCAGTTCTTC. It specifies CASSVGLSGGTQRLLGNEQFF.

In its sample, this clone was seen once. The gene calls are TRBV7-2 and TRBJ2-1; 8 bases are shared with TRBD2. From germline, CDR1 is SGHTA and CDR2 FQGNSA. V shed 2 bases and J 5 bases; nucleotides not matched to a gene: 5. The CDR3 has 15 residues. CDR3 coding DNA: TGTGCCAGCAGCTTAATCCGGGGGGGCGACAATGAGCAGTTCTTC. This translates into CASSLIRGGDNEQFF. Full variable domain (rest looked up from reference TRBV7-2 and TRBJ2-1): GAGVSQSPSNKVTEKGKDVELRCDPISGHTALYWYRQSLGQGLEFLIYFQGNSAPDKSGLPSDRFSAERTGGSVSTLTIQRTQQEDSAVYLCASSLIRGGDNEQFFGPGTRLTVL.

The chain recombines TRBV25-1 with TRBJ2-2, with D possibly being TRBD2 (5 bases). Germline CDR1 and CDR2: MGHDK and SYGVNS. The germline V and J ends were trimmed by 5 bases and 1 base, with 11 bases remaining between them. The CDR3 has 15 residues. In DNA, the CDR3 is TGTGCCAGCAGTCATGGGGAGTTGAACACCGGGGAGCTGTTTTTT. Translated, it gives CASSHGELNTGELFF.

V usage is TRBV5-4 and J usage is TRBJ2-5; D ambiguous. The CDR3 sequence is 11 residues long. Germline V gene lookup returns CDR1 SGHNT and CDR2 YYREEE (reference sequence). The V end was cut by 1 base, the J end by 5 bases, with 3 bases between. CDR3 in amino acids: CASSLTETQYF. CDR3 DNA sequence: TGTGCCAGCAGCTTGACGGAGACCCAGTACTTC. Drawing the rest from reference TRBV5-4 and TRBJ2-5, the complete variable domain is ETGVTQSPTHLIKTRGQQVTLRCSSQSGHNTVSWYQQALGQGPQFIFQYYREEENGRGNFPPRFSGLQFPNYSSELNVNALELDDSALYLCASSLTETQYFGPGTRLLVL.

The chain employs TRBV30 and TRBJ1-2; D remains unclear. Germline V CDR1 and CDR2: GTSNPN, SVGIG (reference sequence). Trimming removed 4 bases from V and 8 bases from J, with 20 bases in between. The CDR3 has 14 residues. The CDR3 spells CAWKVFVGRSGYTF. The CDR3 DNA sequence: TGTGCCTGGAAGGTTTTCGTTGGCAGAAGCGGCTACACCTTC.

This chain uses TRBV7-2 with TRBJ2-3, with TRBD1 identical over 8 bases. The V segment lost 5 bases and the J segment 2 bases; nucleotides outside the gene matches: 6. This CDR3 comprises 15 residues. Looked up from germline, CDR1 is SGHTA and CDR2 is FQGNSA. CDR3 sequence reads: CASSPRDRFTDTQYF. The CDR3 coding sequence is TGTGCCAGCAGCCCCCGGGACAGGTTCACAGATACGCAGTATTTT.

This clone was recorded a few times. The chain employs TRBV4-1 and TRBJ1-4; D gene uncertain. V lost 2 bases, J lost 2 bases, and 9 bases lay in between. The CDR3 has 15 residues. Germline CDR1 MGHRA, CDR2 YSYEKL. The CDR3 region has the DNA TGCGCCAGCAGCCAACTGGACGCTACTAATGAAAAACTGTTTTTT. It yields the protein CASSQLDATNEKLFF.

The chain uses TRBV29-1 and TRBJ1-1, with D maybe TRBD1 (5 bases). With 5 bases removed from V and 1 base from J, the gap between germline ends came to 11 bases. CDR3 length equals 13 residues. CDR1 and CDR2 (germline): SQVTM, ANQGSEA. DNA for the CDR3: TGCAGCGTTCGGGTGGGGGAGAACACTGAAGCTTTCTTT. Its translation: CSVRVGENTEAFF.

This rearrangement joins TRBV29-1 to TRBJ1-2, with D maybe TRBD1 (5 bases). CDR3 length: 13 residues. In germline, CDR1 is SQVTM, CDR2 ANQGSEA. The ends were cut back, 4 bases at V and 3 bases at J, with 12 bases in the middle. The CDR3 loop is CSVVRDWDYGYTF. The DNA for the CDR3 is TGCAGCGTTGTTCGGGACTGGGACTATGGCTACACCTTC.

J is TRBJ2-1 and V is TRBV7-2; weak D call: TRBD2 (7 bases). Germline V gives CDR1 SGHTA, CDR2 FQGNSA. The CDR3 is 14 residues long. Deletions cut 6 bases from V and 5 bases from J, with 14 bases between. The CDR3 DNA is TGTGCCAGCAGTGGGGGCGGGAGCGACAATGAGCAGTTCTTC. This encodes CASSGGGSDNEQFF.

This clone was recorded a few times. V usage is TRBV6-4 and J usage is TRBJ1-1; perhaps TRBD1 as D (5 bases). This CDR3 has 13 amino acids. Germline loops: CDR1 MRHNA, CDR2 SNTAGT. Trimming shortened V by 3 bases and J by 4 bases, and 9 bases separated the two germline ends. The chain's CDR3 is CASSETGTTEAFF. The CDR3 DNA sequence: TGTGCCAGCAGTGAAACGGGGACCACTGAAGCTTTCTTT.